Listed here are 26 T cell receptor beta chains from one sample, sequenced in a study of T-cell memory formation after mild COVID-19. TCRdb recomputed calls from the 5' RACE reads with MiXCR, one row per CDR3 protein. The table shows hundreds of thousands of distinct CDR3 sequences, with 20% to 25% occurring only once. The specimen was PBMCs or a T cell subset sorted from them (not recorded which). Receptors were obtained from a man aged 18-30 years who had mild COVID-19 (a few samples of this study predate the infection). Cell type and time point are not known.

This sequence joins TRBV27 and TRBJ1-1, with TRBD1 identical over 10 bases. V lost 5 bases to trimming and J lost 7 bases; unmatched junction nucleotides: 4. Germline CDR1 and CDR2: MNHEY and SMNVEV (reference sequence). This CDR3 contains 13 residues. Here the CDR3 reads CASSHGDRGEAFF. CDR3 sequence (DNA): TGTGCCAGCAGTCATGGGGACAGGGGTGAAGCTTTCTTT.

The chain has TRBV6-1 and TRBJ2-2; D possibly corresponds to TRBD2 (5 bases). Germline V gene lookup returns CDR1 MNHNS and CDR2 SASEGT. V gave up 4 bases and J gave up 7 bases, with 10 bases separating them. This CDR3 comprises 13 residues. The CDR3 DNA follows: TGTGCCAGCAGTGCCCGGGGATTCGGGGAGCTGTTTTTT. This sequence encodes CASSARGFGELFF.

This clonotype has a handful of counts. The chain employs TRBV7-2 and TRBJ2-2, with D unresolved. The germline V gene has CDR1 SGHTA and CDR2 FQGNSA. The CDR3 is 16 residues long. V was cut by 0 bases and J by 0 bases, with 8 bases left in between. The CDR3 region is CASSLAVTSNTGELFF. CDR3 sequence (DNA): TGTGCCAGCAGCTTAGCGGTGACTTCGAACACCGGGGAGCTGTTTTTT.

The rearrangement uses TRBV3-2 and TRBJ1-5; TRBD1 is taken as the D call from the table, unchecked against the DNA. TRBV3-2 is labeled a pseudogene. This CDR3 has 14 amino acids. The CDR3 nucleotides read TGTGCCAGCAGCCCGACAGGGACCTTCCGGCCCCAGCATTTT. Translating gives CASSPTGTFRPQHF.

This clonotype appeared a few times. The V and J genes are TRBV7-8 and TRBJ1-1; weak D call: TRBD1 (5 bases). V was pared by 2 bases and J by 1 base, with 8 bases between. Germline V CDR1 and CDR2: SGHVS, FQNEAQ. The CDR3 is 14 amino acids. CDR3 coding DNA: TGTGCCAGCAGCTTAAGAGGGGAGAACACTGAAGCTTTCTTT. Amino acid sequence: CASSLRGENTEAFF. The complete variable domain, with remaining parts taken from reference TRBV7-8 and TRBJ1-1, reads GAGVSQSPRYKVAKRGQDVALRCDPISGHVSLFWYQQALGQGPEFLTYFQNEAQLDKSGLPSDRFFAERPEGSVSTLKIQRTQQEDSAVYLCASSLRGENTEAFFGQGTRLTVV.

This clonotype was seen at least ten times. The J gene is TRBJ2-3, the V gene TRBV5-1, with 9 bases matching TRBD2. Looked up from germline, CDR1 is SGHRS and CDR2 is YFSETQ. The CDR3 has 16 amino acids. After removal of 4 bases from V and 0 bases from J, the junction contained 6 bases not matched to a gene. This CDR3 reads CASSLRLAGSTDTQYF. The CDR3, as DNA: TGCGCCAGCAGCCTTCGGCTAGCGGGGAGCACAGATACGCAGTATTTT.

There are a few counts of this clonotype. This chain joins TRBV29-1 and TRBJ1-2, with 9 bases matching TRBD1. Germline loops: CDR1 SQVTM, CDR2 ANQGSEA. The length of the CDR3 is 12 residues. V shed 7 bases and J 4 bases; nucleotides not matched to a gene: 4. The CDR3 sequence: CSAGQGLYGYTF. The CDR3 bases are TGCAGCGCAGGACAGGGGCTCTATGGCTACACCTTC.

The V and J genes are TRBV7-2 and TRBJ2-7; D may be TRBD2 (5 bases). This CDR3 has 18 residues. V shed 1 base and J shed 2 bases, with 21 bases lying between them. Looked up from germline, CDR1 is SGHTA and CDR2 is FQGNSA. The CDR3 spells CASSLGLPGRRMPYEQYF. As DNA, the CDR3 is TGTGCCAGCAGCTTAGGATTACCAGGACGGAGGATGCCCTACGAGCAGTACTTC.

This clonotype was detected a few times. The CDR3 sequence is CASSAWDSQETQYF. The CDR3 DNA is TGTGCCAGCAGCGCCTGGGACTCGCAAGAGACCCAGTACTTC. The chain joins TRBV9 to TRBJ2-5; maybe TRBD2 (6 bases). Germline V gene lookup returns CDR1 SGDLS and CDR2 YYNGEE. The CDR3 sequence is 14 residues long. With 3 bases removed from V and 2 bases from J, the gap between germline ends came to 11 bases.

The chain recombines TRBV10-3 with TRBJ1-5; the D is unclear. Germline-derived CDR1 and CDR2 are ENHRY and SYGVKD. The V and J ends lost 0 bases and 1 base respectively, with 7 bases between them. The CDR3 sequence is 15 residues long. This CDR3 is CAISESGPSNQPQHF. The CDR3 DNA follows: TGTGCCATCAGTGAGTCCGGGCCGAGCAATCAGCCCCAGCATTTT.

In its sample, this clonotype was seen a few times. This chain links TRBV4-2 with TRBJ1-2, with a possible D match to TRBD1 (6 bases). CDR1 and CDR2 from the germline V gene are LGHNA and YNFKEQ. This CDR3 is built from 14 residues. Deletions cut 3 bases from V and 4 bases from J, with 12 bases between. CDR3 coding DNA: TGTGCCAGCAGCCAGGCGACAGGCTCCTATGGCTACACCTTC. The encoded protein is CASSQATGSYGYTF.

This rearrangement joins TRBV20-1 to TRBJ1-4, with unresolved D. V lost 1 base, J lost 7 bases, and 10 bases lay in between. The CDR3 spans 13 residues. The V gene's germline CDR1 is DFQATT and CDR2 SNEGSKA (reference sequence). CDR3 residues: CSARGLYFEKLFF. The CDR3 DNA follows: TGCAGTGCTAGAGGCCTCTATTTTGAAAAACTGTTTTTT.

This clonotype was counted only a few times. The rearrangement links TRBV4-1 to TRBJ1-2, with TRBD1 matching 9 bases. The ends lost 4 bases at V and 8 bases at J; junction bases unmatched: 14. The CDR3 covers 16 residues. Germline assignment: CDR1 MGHRA and CDR2 YSYEKL. The CDR3 region is CASSRPLWDRANGYTF. The CDR3 DNA follows: TGCGCCAGCAGCCGGCCCCTTTGGGACAGGGCCAACGGCTACACCTTC.

The chain links TRBV7-9 to TRBJ2-7, with 10 bases aligning to TRBD1. This CDR3 is built from 14 residues. Per germline, CDR1 SEHNR and CDR2 FQNEAQ (reference sequence). Trimming at V came to 1 base and at J to 5 bases, leaving 2 bases not matched to a gene. Written as DNA, the CDR3 is TGTGCCAGCAGCTTAGAAGGGACAGGGGACGAGCAGTACGTC. This sequence encodes CASSLEGTGDEQYV.

This clonotype was recorded a few times. The chain combines TRBV9 with TRBJ2-3; D may match TRBD1 or TRBD2 (5 bases each). This CDR3 has 15 amino acids. With 0 bases removed from V and 3 bases from J, the gap between germline ends came to 11 bases. The germline gives CDR1 SGDLS, CDR2 YYNGEE. The CDR3 loop is CASSVARGRTDTQYF. DNA of the CDR3: TGTGCCAGCAGCGTAGCTAGGGGACGAACAGATACGCAGTATTTT.

V and J are TRBV5-1 and TRBJ2-5; 10 bases agree with TRBD1. Trimming removed 4 bases from V and 5 bases from J; junction bases left unmatched: 5. The length of the CDR3 is 14 residues. The germline V gene has CDR1 SGHRS and CDR2 YFSETQ. The CDR3 nucleotides read TGCGCCAGCAGCCAAGGACAGGGGGTCGAGACCCAGTACTTC. Translation gives CASSQGQGVETQYF.

V gene TRBV6-1 combines with J gene TRBJ1-5, with D unresolved. CDR3 length equals 13 residues. Per germline, CDR1 MNHNS and CDR2 SASEGT. Trimming took 2 bases from V and 6 from J, leaving 8 bases between them. The CDR3 coding sequence is TGTGCCAGCAGTGAAATTGGGTGTCAGCCCCAGCATTTT. The encoded protein is CASSEIGCQPQHF.

This chain joins TRBV20-1 and TRBJ2-3, with D possibly matching TRBD2 (6 bases). Per the germline V gene, CDR1 is DFQATT and CDR2 is SNEGSKA (reference sequence). The CDR3 spans 13 residues. Trimming took 6 bases from V and 5 from J, leaving 15 bases between them. CDR3 sequence: CSAQTQGGDTQYF. CDR3 in DNA: TGCAGTGCCCAGACCCAGGGAGGAGATACGCAGTATTTT.

This clonotype was seen more than once but under ten times. The chain carries TRBV7-3 and TRBJ2-2; 7 positions agree with TRBD2. This CDR3 comprises 15 residues. V was clipped by 4 bases and J by 4 bases; unmatched bases: 6. In germline, CDR1 is SGHTA, CDR2 FQGTGA. The CDR3 spells CASSSGGIGTGELFF. The CDR3 DNA sequence: TGTGCCAGCAGCTCCGGGGGGATAGGCACCGGGGAGCTGTTTTTT.

This clonotype was seen a handful of times. This rearrangement joins TRBV28 to TRBJ1-2; no clear D. The CDR3 runs 16 residues. Trimming left V 3 bases short and J 4 bases short, with 18 bases between. Germline V lookup: CDR1 MDHEN, CDR2 SYDVKM. CDR3 region: CASSFLWEGRGYGYTF. The CDR3 bases are TGTGCCAGCAGTTTCTTGTGGGAAGGGCGTGGCTATGGCTACACCTTC.

This chain uses TRBV4-1 with TRBJ2-1; TRBD2 matches 7 bases. CDR1 is MGHRA and CDR2 is YSYEKL in the germline V gene. The CDR3 covers 15 residues. V shed 4 bases, J shed 7 bases, and the junction held 10 bases outside the gene matches. The CDR3 sequence is CASSPAWGGMNEQFF. CDR3 nucleotides: TGCGCCAGCAGCCCAGCGTGGGGGGGAATGAATGAGCAGTTCTTC.

In its sample, this clonotype was seen a few times. This chain connects TRBV5-1 to TRBJ2-2; D may match TRBD1 or TRBD2 (6 bases each). V was shortened by 2 bases and J by 4 bases, with 15 bases between the two germline ends. There are 16 residues in the CDR3. Germline-derived CDR1 and CDR2 are SGHRS and YFSETQ. CDR3 DNA sequence: TGCGCCAGCAGCTTCTACGGGGGCGCCAGCACCGGGGAGCTGTTTTTT. Protein product: CASSFYGGASTGELFF.

This sequence joins TRBV14 and TRBJ2-7, with a tentative D call TRBD2 (6 bases). The V and J ends lost 3 bases and 2 bases respectively, with 17 bases between them. The CDR3 is made up of 16 amino acids. Germline V lookup: CDR1 SGHDN, CDR2 FVKESK. Written as DNA, the CDR3 is TGTGCCAGCAGCCATCCCCCCGCGGGGAACACCTACGAGCAGTACTTC. The encoded protein is CASSHPPAGNTYEQYF.

This chain links TRBV13 with TRBJ2-1, with 8 bases aligning to TRBD2. There are 14 residues in the CDR3. Germline V gene lookup returns CDR1 PRHDT and CDR2 FYEKMQ (reference sequence). V shed 5 bases, J shed 8 bases, and the junction held 8 bases outside the gene matches. The CDR3 is CASSIAGLVYEQFF. CDR3 bases: TGTGCCAGCAGCATAGCGGGACTAGTGTATGAGCAGTTCTTC.

The rearrangement links TRBV27 to TRBJ2-3; D possibly corresponds to TRBD1 (6 bases). Trimming stripped 8 bases from V and 2 bases from J, with 11 bases between. The CDR3 contains 13 residues. The V gene's germline CDR1 is MNHEY and CDR2 SMNVEV (reference sequence). The CDR3 nucleotides read TGTGCCAGCCGGGACATCTTCACAGATACGCAGTATTTT. Translation: CASRDIFTDTQYF.

This clonotype was seen more than once but under ten times. The chain is built from TRBV5-1 and TRBJ1-5; 10 nucleotides align to TRBD1. Germline V gene data show CDR1 as SGHRS and CDR2 as YFSETQ. V lost 0 bases to trimming and J lost 6 bases; unmatched junction nucleotides: 6. The length of the CDR3 is 16 residues. Written as DNA, the CDR3 is TGCGCCAGCAGCTTGGCGGGACAGGGGTCGGGTCAGCCCCAGCATTTT. This sequence encodes CASSLAGQGSGQPQHF.